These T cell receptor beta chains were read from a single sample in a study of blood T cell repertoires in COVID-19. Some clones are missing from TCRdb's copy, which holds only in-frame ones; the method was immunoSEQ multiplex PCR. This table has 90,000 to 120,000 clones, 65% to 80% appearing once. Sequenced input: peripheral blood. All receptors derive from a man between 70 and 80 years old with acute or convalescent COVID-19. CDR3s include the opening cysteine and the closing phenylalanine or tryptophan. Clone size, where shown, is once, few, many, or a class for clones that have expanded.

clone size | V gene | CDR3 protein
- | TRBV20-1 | CSASPLGQGASPLHF
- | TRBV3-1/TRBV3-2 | CASSPGTGTSSGNTIYF
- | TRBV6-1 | CASSEGRGDTQYF
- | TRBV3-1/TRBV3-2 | CASSQEGNGAAGELFF
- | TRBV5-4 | CASSFRGSGVETQYF
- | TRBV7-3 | CASSLAGTGGGDEQFF
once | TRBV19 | CASTGTGGNQPQHF
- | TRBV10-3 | CAISERQGDTGELFF
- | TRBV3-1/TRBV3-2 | CASSQLVTSYEQYF
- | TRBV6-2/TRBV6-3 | CASSYGADDQETQYF
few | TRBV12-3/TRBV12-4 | CASSSADSPLHF
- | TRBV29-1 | CSVNRGQGGVDEKLFF
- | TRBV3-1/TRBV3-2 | CASSRPGGAGNTIYF
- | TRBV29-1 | CSVRDNEKLFF
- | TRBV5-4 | CASSLGQTDTQYF
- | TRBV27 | CASSSGDSTNEKLFF
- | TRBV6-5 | CASSRRGAGEGKLFF
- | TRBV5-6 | CASSLGQVGTGELFF
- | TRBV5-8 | CASVRTGTNTEAFF
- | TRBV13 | CASSYGQGGNTIYF